This T cell receptor (beta chain) stems from a study of graft-versus-host responses after intestinal transplantation. Sequencing was performed with immunoSEQ multiplex PCR; in TCRdb, only in-frame clones are kept and a portion is missing. The sample consists of 45,000 to 50,000 clones, 80% to 95% of them appearing once. Turning to this clone: The antigen is undetermined.

The TCR sequence derives from a human donor who was the organ donor for an intestinal transplant. This sample comprised unstimulated CD4+ T cells sorted from spleen or lymph node cells, obtained before transplant.

The CDR3 reads CASSPILDRLIYGYTF. In DNA form, the CDR3 reads TGTGCCAGCAGTCCCATCCTGGACAGACTGATCTATGGCTACACCTTC. This rearrangement joins TRBV28 to TRBJ1-2, with D possibly being TRBD1 (6 bases). Germline V CDR1 and CDR2: MDHEN, SYDVKM. V gave up 5 bases and J gave up 4 bases, with 20 bases separating them. The CDR3 is 16 amino acids.